These 24 T cell receptor beta chains came from one sample sequenced in a study of shared clonotypes between healthy human individuals. Sequenced by immunoSEQ multiplex PCR; TCRdb stores in-frame clones only, minus some. The table has approximately 2,000,000 clones, just over 90% seen once. CD45RO negativity and positive selection for CCR7 defined naive CD8 cells, a population that excluded terminally differentiated effector memory CD45RA+ cells. Sequencing was done on a sample of naive CD8+ T cells from PBMCs. These receptors came from a man aged 18-30 years in good health. Some clones in this sample may be carry-over from other donors' samples.

The chain joins TRBV2 to TRBJ2-7, with unresolved D. Germline V gene data show CDR1 as SNHLY and CDR2 as FYNNEI. Trimming cost V 8 bases and J 0 bases, with 17 bases left between them. The CDR3 has 15 amino acids. The CDR3 is CASAERHTRSYEQYF. The CDR3 DNA reads as TGTGCCAGCGCCGAGAGGCATACACGCTCCTACGAGCAGTACTTC.

This sequence joins TRBV11-2 and TRBJ2-1, with D uncertain. The CDR3 is 14 amino acids. Germline V CDR1 and CDR2: SGHAT, FQNNGV. Trimming shortened V by 5 bases and J by 5 bases, and 13 bases separated the two germline ends. This CDR3 reads CASSPPPGNNEQFF. CDR3 bases: TGTGCCAGCAGCCCACCCCCTGGGAACAATGAGCAGTTCTTC. Combining the CDR3 with reference TRBV11-2 and TRBJ2-1 gives the whole variable domain EAGVAQSPRYKIIEKRQSVAFWCNPISGHATLYWYQQILGQGPKLLIQFQNNGVVDDSQLPKDRFSAERLKGVDSTLKIQPAKLEDSAVYLCASSPPPGNNEQFFGPGTRLTVL.

The genes are TRBV7-9 and TRBJ2-1; 7 bases line up with TRBD1. The CDR3 totals 12 residues. V was clipped by 3 bases and J by 8 bases; unmatched bases: 1. Germline CDR1 SEHNR, CDR2 FQNEAQ (reference sequence). CDR3: CASSFGQDEQFF. Written as DNA, the CDR3 is TGTGCCAGCAGCTTCGGACAGGATGAGCAGTTCTTC.

The chain combines TRBV11-2 with TRBJ1-1; D is unclear. This CDR3 is 15 amino acids long. V lost 2 bases to trimming and J lost 0 bases, with 10 bases between them. Germline CDR1 is SGHAT and CDR2 is FQNNGV. The CDR3 coding sequence is TGTGCCAGCAGCTTAACTGCACCTCTGAACACTGAAGCTTTCTTT. This encodes CASSLTAPLNTEAFF.

The chain employs TRBV19 and TRBJ1-2; TRBD1 matches 8 bases. CDR3 length: 16 amino acids. Germline V gene sequence: CDR1 LNHDA, CDR2 SQIVND (reference sequence). Unmatched junction bases numbered 14, after V lost 8 bases and J lost 3 bases. CDR3 sequence reads: CASRPPQGARYYGYTF. The CDR3 DNA is TGTGCCAGTCGCCCCCCCCAGGGGGCGCGTTACTATGGCTACACCTTC.

The rearrangement uses TRBV7-2 and TRBJ2-7, with 10 bases fitting TRBD2. Germline lookup yields CDR1 SGHTA and CDR2 FQGNSA. V shed 2 bases, J shed 6 bases, and the junction held 4 bases outside the gene matches. The CDR3 sequence is 14 residues long. CDR3 sequence: CASSLLAGVAEQYF. CDR3 bases: TGTGCCAGCAGCTTACTAGCGGGAGTGGCCGAGCAGTACTTC.

The V and J genes are TRBV9 and TRBJ2-1; 7 bases are shared with TRBD1. This CDR3 contains 17 residues. J gave up 4 bases and V 1 base, and 11 bases lay outside the gene matches. Germline assignment: CDR1 SGDLS and CDR2 YYNGEE. Written as DNA, the CDR3 is TGTGCCAGCAGCGTACTGACAGGGCCCACTCCTTACAATGAGCAGTTCTTC. This translates into CASSVLTGPTPYNEQFF.

The chain combines TRBV28 with TRBJ2-3; D is undetermined. CDR3 length: 17 amino acids. Trimming removed 4 bases at V and 1 base at J, with 18 bases between. Per the germline V gene, CDR1 is MDHEN and CDR2 is SYDVKM. CDR3 nucleotides: TGTGCCAGCAGTTCAACATCCCAGTTCCCCCGCACAGATACGCAGTATTTT. It translates to CASSSTSQFPRTDTQYF. The variable domain in full, completed from reference TRBV28 and TRBJ2-3, reads DVKVTQSSRYLVKRTGEKVFLECVQDMDHENMFWYRQDPGLGLRLIYFSYDVKMKEKGDIPEGYSVSREKKERFSLILESASTNQTSMYLCASSSTSQFPRTDTQYFGPGTRLTVL.

CDR3 in amino acids: CAITVGQGSYEQYF. In DNA form, the CDR3 reads TGTGCCATCACGGTCGGACAGGGCTCCTACGAGCAGTACTTC. This rearrangement joins TRBV10-3 to TRBJ2-7; 8 bases match TRBD1. Looked up from germline, CDR1 is ENHRY and CDR2 is SYGVKD. This CDR3 has 14 residues. J was trimmed by 0 bases and V by 7 bases; bases with no gene match: 5.

In the case of this clone: Other DNA sequences in this sample translate to the same CDR3. The rearrangement links TRBV7-9 to TRBJ2-1; D uncertain. Per germline, CDR1 SEHNR and CDR2 FQNEAQ (reference sequence). This CDR3 region has 12 residues. V lost 1 base and J lost 6, with 4 bases in between. The CDR3: CASSLGLNEQFF. In DNA, the CDR3 is TGTGCCAGCAGCTTAGGACTCAATGAGCAGTTCTTC.

The chain links TRBV27 to TRBJ2-2, with D perhaps assigned TRBD1 or TRBD2 (5 bases each). Trimming removed 7 bases from V and 5 bases from J, with 17 bases in between. Germline assignment: CDR1 MNHEY and CDR2 SMNVEV (reference sequence). This CDR3 region has 15 residues. The CDR3 spells CASTKRWGRTGELFF. For the CDR3, the DNA is TGTGCCAGCACCAAACGCTGGGGACGAACCGGGGAGCTGTTTTTT.

In this sample, this clone turned up a few times. The chain is built from TRBV7-9 and TRBJ1-1; a possible D gene is TRBD1 (5 bases). This CDR3 has 14 amino acids. Trimming took off 5 bases at V and 3 bases at J, with 13 bases between the two ends. Germline lookup yields CDR1 SEHNR and CDR2 FQNEAQ (reference sequence). The CDR3 nucleotides are TGTGCCAGCAGCCTGGGGGGGTTCCACACTGAAGCTTTCTTT. Translated: CASSLGGFHTEAFF.

To note about this clone: The identical CDR3 is also encoded by other nucleotide sequences in the sample. The genes are TRBV29-1 and TRBJ2-1; perhaps TRBD1 as D (6 bases). Trimming left V 6 bases short and J 5 bases short, with 11 bases between. The CDR3 spans 12 residues. Germline V CDR1 and CDR2: SQVTM, ANQGSEA. This CDR3 reads CSVVGGNNEQFF. The CDR3 DNA reads TGCAGCGTCGTAGGGGGTAACAATGAGCAGTTCTTC.

The rearrangement links TRBV27 to TRBJ1-3; TRBD1 is a possible D gene (6 bases). V was trimmed by 7 bases and J by 4 bases, leaving 11 bases between them. CDR1 and CDR2 from the germline V gene are MNHEY and SMNVEV (reference sequence). The CDR3 has 13 residues. CDR3 in DNA: TGTGCCAGCAAGCGACAGGCCGGAAACACCATATATTTT. This encodes CASKRQAGNTIYF.

The chain couples TRBV5-5 to TRBJ2-5; D gene unclear. This CDR3 has 13 amino acids. Germline CDR1 reads SGHKS; CDR2 reads YYEKEE (reference sequence). V dropped 0 bases and J dropped 4 bases, with 7 bases sitting between them. Here the CDR3 reads CASSLVGRETQYF. The CDR3 bases are TGTGCCAGCAGCTTGGTAGGTCGAGAGACCCAGTACTTC. Combining the CDR3 with reference TRBV5-5 and TRBJ2-5 gives the whole variable domain DAGVTQSPTHLIKTRGQQVTLRCSPISGHKSVSWYQQVLGQGPQFIFQYYEKEERGRGNFPDRFSARQFPNYSSELNVNALLLGDSALYLCASSLVGRETQYFGPGTRLLVL.

This chain links TRBV5-4 with TRBJ1-1; D unclear. The V and J ends lost 2 bases and 3 bases respectively, with 8 bases between them. The germline V gene has CDR1 SGHNT and CDR2 YYREEE (reference sequence). The length of the CDR3 is 13 residues. The CDR3 nucleotides are TGTGCCAGCAGCTTATCCTGGGACACTGAAGCTTTCTTT. It codes for CASSLSWDTEAFF.

The rearrangement uses TRBV28 and TRBJ2-1, with D uncertain. This CDR3 is 16 amino acids long. Germline V CDR1 and CDR2: MDHEN, SYDVKM. Trimming took 4 bases from V and 2 from J, leaving 15 bases between them. CDR3 sequence: CASSSYSIRAYNEQFF. CDR3 coding DNA: TGTGCCAGCAGTTCCTATTCGATTAGGGCCTACAATGAGCAGTTCTTC.

The V call is TRBV6-1, the J call TRBJ1-5; 8 bases are a match to TRBD1. This CDR3 is 16 amino acids long. Germline V gene sequence: CDR1 MNHNS, CDR2 SASEGT. J was trimmed by 4 bases and V by 2 bases; bases with no gene match: 7. The CDR3 protein is CASSEQARGQNQPQHF. The CDR3 DNA is TGTGCCAGCAGTGAACAGGCCAGGGGGCAGAATCAGCCCCAGCATTTT.

The chain employs TRBV11-2 and TRBJ1-3, with D unclear. The CDR3 length is 17 residues. Trimming took off 4 bases at V and 0 bases at J, with 16 bases between the two ends. The V gene's germline CDR1 is SGHAT and CDR2 FQNNGV. CDR3 nucleotides: TGTGCCAGCAGCTCACCCCAACTGGACCCCTCTGGAAACACCATATATTTT. Its protein product is CASSSPQLDPSGNTIYF.

The chain joins TRBV7-3 to TRBJ1-3; no firm D call. This CDR3 is 15 amino acids long. The V end lost 3 bases, the J end lost 0 bases, and 9 bases lay between the germline ends. The germline V gene encodes CDR1 SGHTA and CDR2 FQGTGA. The DNA for the CDR3 is TGTGCCAGCAGCTTGAATCTGGGCTCTGGAAACACCATATATTTT. Translating it yields CASSLNLGSGNTIYF.

The rearrangement links TRBV5-4 to TRBJ1-3; perhaps TRBD1 as D (5 bases). The CDR3 sequence is 14 residues long. The germline gives CDR1 SGHNT, CDR2 YYREEE (reference sequence). The V and J ends lost 0 bases and 5 bases respectively, with 9 bases between them. CDR3 DNA sequence: TGTGCCAGCAGCTTGGAGCAGGGCAGAAACACCATATATTTT. It is translated as CASSLEQGRNTIYF.

The chain employs TRBV7-2 and TRBJ1-1; the match to TRBD1 covers 9 bases. Germline V gene data show CDR1 as SGHTA and CDR2 as FQGNSA. The CDR3 is 15 residues long. The V and J ends lost 0 bases and 4 bases, in that order; junction bases with no gene match: 3. DNA of the CDR3: TGTGCCAGCAGCTTAGCCGGGGGACAGGGCACTGAAGCTTTCTTT. This encodes CASSLAGGQGTEAFF.

V is TRBV7-3 and J is TRBJ2-1, with TRBD2 matching over 9 bases. V was pared by 1 base and J by 7 bases, with 8 bases of the junction left unmatched. The germline V gene has CDR1 SGHTA and CDR2 FQGTGA. This CDR3 has 16 amino acids. The CDR3 DNA follows: TGTGCCAGCAGCTTAATAGCTAGCGGGATCGGAAATGAGCAGTTCTTC. Its translation is CASSLIASGIGNEQFF.

This clone was detected only once. The chain couples TRBV29-1 to TRBJ1-3, with a tentative D call TRBD1 (6 bases). Per the germline V gene, CDR1 is SQVTM and CDR2 is ANQGSEA. This CDR3 is 14 amino acids long. V was clipped by 4 bases and J by 4 bases, with 14 bases between them. The CDR3, as DNA: TGCAGCGTTGTTTCGGGGGCTTGGGGAAACACCATATATTTT. This translates into CSVVSGAWGNTIYF.